The sequence of this T cell receptor (beta chain) was determined in a study of cytomegalovirus exposure and HLA in healthy donors. With 3 bases removed from V and 2 bases from J, the gap between germline ends came to 18 bases. This CDR3 is built from 16 residues. Germline-derived CDR1 and CDR2 are SGDLS and YYNGEE. Primers for the PCR totalled 60 Vbeta and 13 Jbeta. The table came from immunoSEQ multiplex PCR; TCRdb's copy has only in-frame clones and leaves some out. The sample has 150,000 to 200,000 clones; 70% to 80% are singletons. This clonotype was obtained from a man aged 18 to 35 in good health and CMV-seronegative. J is TRBJ2-7 and V is TRBV9; D may be TRBD2 (5 bases). The sample taken for sequencing was PBMCs. The CDR3 sequence is CASSAAGGAAPYEQYF. The CDR3 DNA reads as TGTGCCAGCAGCGCTGCGGGTGGAGCGGCCCCCTACGAGCAGTACTTC.